The TCR beta chain described here comes from a study of neurological immune-mediated disorders (dated by TCRdb to between 2019 and 2020). Some background on the complete study: Using UMI-based sequencing, the study compared peripheral blood TCR-beta repertoires from patients with HTLV-I-associated myelopathy (HAM/TSP), patients with multiple sclerosis, and healthy controls. Longitudinal samples, technical triplicates and paired sorted CD4+ and CD8+ T-cell subsets, alongside PBMC samples, were included among the approximately 99 TCR-beta libraries. The cohort comprised roughly 70 subjects: about 15 HAM/TSP patients, around 35 multiple sclerosis patients and 20 or so healthy controls. Longitudinal HAM/TSP donors and healthy donors each had 3 time-points at intervals of roughly 3-40 months.

Summary of the overall study and its limitations: The highest TCR clonal expansion was observed in HAM/TSP patients, whereas the lowest was observed in MS patients, even when compared with healthy controls. No identical CDR3 amino acid sequences were shared among expanded clones across subjects, suggesting private TCR-beta repertoires in all groups.

This clonotype has at least ten counts. Its antigen is not yet known. Nothing much larger sits one base from this clone, and base qualities are not available. cDNA was synthesized by template-switch 5'RACE using a primer with a 10-nucleotide random unique molecular identifier that tagged each TCR transcript. Over 180 million TCR-beta sequences, covering 15-18 subjects, were produced in each sequencing run. The RNeasy kit was used for extraction of total RNA. TCR-beta VDJ regions were amplified with primers for the TCR constant region and the 5'RACE anchor, using the KAPA Real-time Library Amplification kit. A first PCR added sample indexes and Illumina adaptors, and a second PCR then raised library yield. After Ampure bead purification, the TCR product of roughly 650 bp was size-selected on a 2% E-gel SizeSelection system. Before pooling, library quality was assessed on a Bioanalyzer, concentration was determined with Qubit, and library quantification was performed with the Kapa Library Quantification kit. An Illumina HiSeq 2500 was used to sequence the libraries paired-end at 2 x 150 bp. To increase sequence diversity, 25-30% phiX was spiked into each library pool. Per the original workflow: Quality-filtered reads were processed with the UMI-based MiGEC pipeline, which removed over 75% of raw TCR sequences during error correction. VDJ genes were aligned to IMGT germline references, and each clonotype was defined by a unique CDR3 amino acid sequence together with V-J genes. VDJtools evaluated clonal expansion, Shannon diversity and CDR3 relatedness (CalcPairwiseDistances, ClusterSamples); CLCbio workbench built phylogenetic trees. Using coefficient-of-variation modelling across technical triplicates, the study counted a clone as expanded if it had at least 8 unique UMIs. In-frame beta chains were kept once TCRdb had trimmed the public reads at Q25 with fastp and called clones with MiXCR. Rows with a matching CDR3 protein are joined into one entry that keeps the most common DNA and genes. It is TCRdb's table, rather than the study itself, that gives the V and J calls and clone size. Across this sample there are about 50,000 distinct CDR3 sequences, with 7% to 9% seen only once. The ten largest clones add up to over 1.5% of the sample.

The sample's time point label, decoded: longitudinal time-point 3. The healthy controls were volunteers from a blood bank in Maryland, USA. For the unsorted PBMC libraries, 2 million PBMCs were stored in RNAlater at -80 degrees C until RNA extraction and were used to generate the libraries. Peripheral blood underwent Ficoll-Hypaque density gradient centrifugation to isolate PBMCs, which were then cryopreserved in liquid nitrogen. The clonotype was recovered from a woman aged 40 to 55 in good health. Sequencing was performed on PBMCs.

The DNA is TGTGCCAGCGGTTACCAGAACACTGAAGCTTTCTTT. Its product reads: CASGYQNTEAFF. The chain was built from TRBV4-2 and TRBJ1-1; the D segment cannot be called with confidence. CDR1 and CDR2 (LGHNA, YNFKEQ) derive from the germline V gene. Inclusive of the bounding cysteine and phenylalanine, the CDR3 is 12 residues long. Only the CDR3 DNA stays, 36 bases, in frame from base 1. The junction carries 8 bases between V and J, which are trimmed by 8 bases and 1 base respectively.